This is a list of T cell receptor beta chains from one sample in a study of Ad26.COV2.S vaccination and SARS-CoV-2 variants. Data came from immunoSEQ multiplex PCR; TCRdb stores just in-frame clones and leaves some out. The sample includes approximately 460,000 clones, roughly nine tenths seen only once; the top ten take about 1.5%. Sequenced here: peripheral blood, sampled in a trial of Ad26.COV2.S vaccine versus placebo. The receptors here all came from a person aged 18-65 years who received the Ad26.COV2.S COVID-19 vaccine or a placebo. The CDR3 runs from the conserved cysteine through the conserved F or W. Each record gives: clone size, V gene, J gene, D gene, CDR3 protein, CDR3 DNA. D genes are given only for firm matches. Clone size is shown for a subset of rows, as once, few, many or a class of expanded clone.

clone size: .; V gene: TRBV5-5; J gene: TRBJ1-4; D gene: TRBD1; CDR3 protein: CASSLPQTGAGLFF; CDR3 DNA: TGTGCCAGCAGCTTGCCCCAAACAGGGGCGGGGCTGTTTTTT
clone size: few; V gene: TRBV29-1; J gene: TRBJ1-5; D gene: .; CDR3 protein: CSVSLSNQPQHF; CDR3 DNA: TGCAGCGTTTCACTGAGCAATCAGCCCCAGCATTTT
clone size: .; V gene: TRBV2; J gene: TRBJ2-1; D gene: .; CDR3 protein: CASSTDHYNEQFF; CDR3 DNA: TGTGCCAGCAGCACAGACCATTACAATGAGCAGTTCTTC
clone size: .; V gene: TRBV15; J gene: TRBJ2-7; D gene: TRBD2; CDR3 protein: CATSSGRVGRVYEQYF; CDR3 DNA: TGTGCCACCAGCAGTGGTCGGGTGGGGAGGGTCTACGAGCAGTACTTC
clone size: .; V gene: TRBV7-9; J gene: TRBJ1-2; D gene: .; CDR3 protein: CASSFFNTQGRYGYTF; CDR3 DNA: TGTGCCAGCAGCTTTTTCAACACACAGGGTAGGTATGGCTACACCTTC
clone size: .; V gene: TRBV30; J gene: TRBJ2-7; D gene: .; CDR3 protein: CAWSPGTTYEQYF; CDR3 DNA: TGTGCCTGGAGCCCTGGGACAACCTACGAGCAGTACTTC
clone size: .; V gene: TRBV7-9; J gene: TRBJ2-3; D gene: TRBD2; CDR3 protein: CASSYTGTSGGYTDTQYF; CDR3 DNA: TGTGCCAGCAGCTACACCGGGACTAGCGGGGGTTACACAGATACGCAGTATTTT
clone size: once; V gene: TRBV27; J gene: TRBJ1-2; D gene: .; CDR3 protein: CASSFTTRSYGYTF; CDR3 DNA: TGTGCCAGCAGTTTCACGACCAGGAGCTATGGCTACACCTTC
clone size: .; V gene: TRBV9; J gene: TRBJ1-4; D gene: .; CDR3 protein: CASSEGGSGRGNEKLFF; CDR3 DNA: TGTGCCAGCAGCGAGGGGGGCAGCGGAAGGGGTAATGAAAAACTGTTTTTT
clone size: .; V gene: TRBV5-5; J gene: TRBJ2-1; D gene: TRBD2; CDR3 protein: CASSPPSGATYNEQFF; CDR3 DNA: TGTGCCAGCAGTCCCCCTAGCGGGGCAACCTACAATGAGCAGTTCTTC
clone size: .; V gene: TRBV13; J gene: TRBJ2-1; D gene: .; CDR3 protein: CASSLPAGGDEQFF; CDR3 DNA: TGTGCCAGCAGCTTACCGGCAGGGGGGGATGAGCAGTTCTTC
clone size: .; V gene: TRBV21-1; J gene: TRBJ2-2; D gene: .; CDR3 protein: CAINKRGRDTGELFF; CDR3 DNA: TGTGCCATCAATAAGCGGGGTCGGGACACCGGGGAGCTGTTTTTT
clone size: .; V gene: TRBV6-1; J gene: TRBJ1-2; D gene: .; CDR3 protein: CASSEALLGHYGYTF; CDR3 DNA: TGTGCCAGCAGTGAAGCGTTACTCGGCCACTATGGCTACACCTTC
clone size: .; V gene: TRBV11-2; J gene: TRBJ1-2; D gene: TRBD1; CDR3 protein: CASSRPGQGYGYTF; CDR3 DNA: TGTGCCAGCAGCCGCCCTGGACAGGGCTATGGCTACACCTTC
clone size: few; V gene: TRBV2; J gene: TRBJ2-5; D gene: TRBD2; CDR3 protein: CASVAGGRETQYF; CDR3 DNA: TGTGCCAGCGTAGCGGGGGGGAGGGAGACCCAGTACTTC
clone size: once; V gene: TRBV5-8; J gene: TRBJ1-1; D gene: .; CDR3 protein: CASSFPLTLAFF; CDR3 DNA: TGTGCCAGCAGCTTTCCCCTCACTTTGGCTTTCTTT
clone size: .; V gene: TRBV3-1/TRBV3-2; J gene: TRBJ2-1; D gene: TRBD2; CDR3 protein: CASSQEVHFAGGHGEQFF; CDR3 DNA: TGTGCCAGCAGCCAAGAAGTTCACTTCGCGGGGGGCCACGGTGAGCAGTTCTTC